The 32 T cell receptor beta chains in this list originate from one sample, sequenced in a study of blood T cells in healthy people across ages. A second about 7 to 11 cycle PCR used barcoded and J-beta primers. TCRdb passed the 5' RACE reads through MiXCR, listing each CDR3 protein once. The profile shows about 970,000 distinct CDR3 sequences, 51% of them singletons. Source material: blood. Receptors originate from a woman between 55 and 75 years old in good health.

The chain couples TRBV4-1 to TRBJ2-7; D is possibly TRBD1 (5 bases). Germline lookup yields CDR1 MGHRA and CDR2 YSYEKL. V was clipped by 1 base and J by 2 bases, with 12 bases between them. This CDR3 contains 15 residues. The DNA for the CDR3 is TGCGCCAGCAGCCAAGCTCCACAGGCTGCCTACGAGCAGTACTTC. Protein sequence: CASSQAPQAAYEQYF.

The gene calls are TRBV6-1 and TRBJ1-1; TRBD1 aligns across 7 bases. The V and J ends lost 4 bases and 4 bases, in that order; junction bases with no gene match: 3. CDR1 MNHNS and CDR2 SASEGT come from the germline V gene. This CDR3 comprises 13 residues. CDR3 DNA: TGTGCCAGCAGTGCCGGGACAGTCACTGAAGCTTTCTTT. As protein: CASSAGTVTEAFF.

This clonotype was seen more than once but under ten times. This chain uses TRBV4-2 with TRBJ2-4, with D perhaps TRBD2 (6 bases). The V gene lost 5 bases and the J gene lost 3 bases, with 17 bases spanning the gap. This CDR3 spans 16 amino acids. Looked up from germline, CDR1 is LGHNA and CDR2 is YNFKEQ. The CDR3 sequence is CASSTEGRGYKNIQYF. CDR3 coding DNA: TGTGCCAGCAGCACCGAGGGGCGGGGCTACAAAAACATTCAGTACTTC.

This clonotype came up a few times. Here the CDR3 DNA reads TGCAGTGCCGGGACAGGCTTGCCGGGACGGGTTGACGAGCAGTACTTC. This sequence encodes CSAGTGLPGRVDEQYF. This chain connects TRBV20-1 to TRBJ2-5; 8 bases agree with TRBD1. TRBJ2-7 explains the end of the DNA better; the J call may be wrong. The CDR3 has 16 residues. CDR1 DFQATT and CDR2 SNEGSKA come from the germline V gene (reference sequence).

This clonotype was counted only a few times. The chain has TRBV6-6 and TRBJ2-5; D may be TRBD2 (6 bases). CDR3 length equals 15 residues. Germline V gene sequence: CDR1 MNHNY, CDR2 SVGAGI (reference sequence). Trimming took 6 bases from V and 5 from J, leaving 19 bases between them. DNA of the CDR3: TGTGCCAGCAGCTACCTAGGGACGGCGGGGGAGACCCAGTACTTC. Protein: CASSYLGTAGETQYF.

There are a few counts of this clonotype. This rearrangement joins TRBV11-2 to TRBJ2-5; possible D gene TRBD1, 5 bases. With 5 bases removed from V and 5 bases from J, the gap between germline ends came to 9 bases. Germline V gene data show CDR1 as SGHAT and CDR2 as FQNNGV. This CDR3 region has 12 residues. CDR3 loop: CASSLQAETQYF. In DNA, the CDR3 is TGTGCCAGCAGCCTACAGGCCGAGACCCAGTACTTC.

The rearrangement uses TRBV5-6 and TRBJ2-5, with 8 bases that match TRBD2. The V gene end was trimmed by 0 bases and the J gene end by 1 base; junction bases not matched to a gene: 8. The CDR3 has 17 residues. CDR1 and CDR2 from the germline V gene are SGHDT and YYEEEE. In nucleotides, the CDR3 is TGTGCCAGCAGCTTGGGTACGCTAGCGGGCGTCCAAGAGACCCAGTACTTC. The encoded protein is CASSLGTLAGVQETQYF.

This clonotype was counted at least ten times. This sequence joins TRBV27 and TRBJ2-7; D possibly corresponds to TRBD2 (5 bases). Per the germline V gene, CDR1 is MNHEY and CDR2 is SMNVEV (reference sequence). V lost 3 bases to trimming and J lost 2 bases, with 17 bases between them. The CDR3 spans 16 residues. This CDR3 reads CASSLRAEAVTYEQYF. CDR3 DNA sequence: TGTGCCAGCAGTTTGAGAGCCGAAGCGGTCACCTACGAGCAGTACTTC.

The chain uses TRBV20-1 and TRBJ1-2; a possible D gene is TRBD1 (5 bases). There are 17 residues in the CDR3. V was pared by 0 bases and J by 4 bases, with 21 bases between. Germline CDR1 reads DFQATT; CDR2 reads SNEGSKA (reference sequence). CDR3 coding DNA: TGCAGTGCTAGAGATTCCGGAGGGGCGGATTTCGGCTATGGCTACACCTTC. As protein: CSARDSGGADFGYGYTF.

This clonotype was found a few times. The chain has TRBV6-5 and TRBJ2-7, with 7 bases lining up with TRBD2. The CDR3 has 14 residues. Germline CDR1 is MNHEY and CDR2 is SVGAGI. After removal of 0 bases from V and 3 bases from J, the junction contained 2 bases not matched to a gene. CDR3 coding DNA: TGTGCCAGCAGTTACTCGGGACTAAACTACGAGCAGTACTTC. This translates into CASSYSGLNYEQYF.

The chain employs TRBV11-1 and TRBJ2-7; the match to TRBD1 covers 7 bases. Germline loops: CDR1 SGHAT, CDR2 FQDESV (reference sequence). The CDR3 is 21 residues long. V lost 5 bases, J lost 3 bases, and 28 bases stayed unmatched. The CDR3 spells CASSQTFSGTEKPGQYYEQYF. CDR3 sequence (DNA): TGTGCCAGCAGCCAAACCTTCTCCGGGACAGAAAAACCGGGGCAATACTACGAGCAGTACTTC. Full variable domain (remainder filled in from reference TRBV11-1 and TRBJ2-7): EAEVAQSPRYKITEKSQAVAFWCDPISGHATLYWYRQILGQGPELLVQFQDESVVDDSQLPKDRFSAERLKGVDSTLKIQPAELGDSAMYLCASSQTFSGTEKPGQYYEQYFGPGTRLTVT.

CDR3 DNA: TGTGCCACCCAACTTGCCGGACTGTACCAAGAGACCCAGTACTTC. Translating it yields CATQLAGLYQETQYF. The rearrangement joins TRBV7-9 to TRBJ2-5; perhaps TRBD2 as D (5 bases). CDR1 and CDR2 (germline): SEHNR, FQNEAQ (reference sequence). V was trimmed by 10 bases and J by 0 bases, leaving 18 bases between them. The CDR3 totals 15 residues.

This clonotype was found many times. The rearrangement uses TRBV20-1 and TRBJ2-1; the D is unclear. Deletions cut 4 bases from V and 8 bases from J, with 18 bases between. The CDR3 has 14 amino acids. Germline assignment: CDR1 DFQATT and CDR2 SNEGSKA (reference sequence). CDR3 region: CSAIPPWLVDEQFF. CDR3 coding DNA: TGCAGTGCTATACCCCCTTGGCTAGTTGATGAGCAGTTCTTC.

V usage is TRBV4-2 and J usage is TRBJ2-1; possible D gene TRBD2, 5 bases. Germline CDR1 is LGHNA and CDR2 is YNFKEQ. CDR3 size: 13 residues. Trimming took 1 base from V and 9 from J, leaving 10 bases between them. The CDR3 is CASSQVRSGEQFF. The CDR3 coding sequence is TGTGCCAGCAGCCAAGTCCGCAGCGGTGAGCAGTTCTTC.

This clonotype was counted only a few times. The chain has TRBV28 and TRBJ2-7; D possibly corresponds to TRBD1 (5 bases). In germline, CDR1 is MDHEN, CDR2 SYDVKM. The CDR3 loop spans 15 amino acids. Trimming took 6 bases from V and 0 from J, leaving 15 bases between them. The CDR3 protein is CASSQVQASSYEQYF. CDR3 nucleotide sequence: TGTGCCAGCAGCCAAGTACAGGCTAGCTCCTACGAGCAGTACTTC.

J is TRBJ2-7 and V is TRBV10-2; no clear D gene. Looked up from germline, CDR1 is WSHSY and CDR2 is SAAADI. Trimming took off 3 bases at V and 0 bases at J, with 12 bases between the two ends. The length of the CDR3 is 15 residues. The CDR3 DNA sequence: TGCGCCAGCAGTGAATGGGGTGGGGTCTCCTACGAGCAGTACTTC. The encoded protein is CASSEWGGVSYEQYF.

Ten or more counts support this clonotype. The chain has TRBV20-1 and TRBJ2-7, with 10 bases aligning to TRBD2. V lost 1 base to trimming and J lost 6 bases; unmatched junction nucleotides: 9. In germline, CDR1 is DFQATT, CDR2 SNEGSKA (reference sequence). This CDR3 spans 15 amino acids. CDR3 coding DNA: TGCAGTGCTAGAGTGGGAGCGGGAGGGAAGGGCGAGCAGTACTTC. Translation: CSARVGAGGKGEQYF.

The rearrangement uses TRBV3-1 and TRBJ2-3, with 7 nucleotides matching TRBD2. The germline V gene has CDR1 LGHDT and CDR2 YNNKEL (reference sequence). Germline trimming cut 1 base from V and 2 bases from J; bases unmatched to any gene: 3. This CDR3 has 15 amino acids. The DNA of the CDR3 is TGTGCCAGCAGCCAAGGTAGCGGGCCCACAGATACGCAGTATTTT. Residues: CASSQGSGPTDTQYF.

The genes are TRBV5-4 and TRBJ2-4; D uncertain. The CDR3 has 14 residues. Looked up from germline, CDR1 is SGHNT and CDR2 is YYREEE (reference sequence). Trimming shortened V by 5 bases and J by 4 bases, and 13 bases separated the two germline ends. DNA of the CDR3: TGTGCCAGCAGTAGAGGTTCTTGGAAAAACATTCAGTACTTC. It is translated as CASSRGSWKNIQYF. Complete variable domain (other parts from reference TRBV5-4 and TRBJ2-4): ETGVTQSPTHLIKTRGQQVTLRCSSQSGHNTVSWYQQALGQGPQFIFQYYREEENGRGNFPPRFSGLQFPNYSSELNVNALELDDSALYLCASSRGSWKNIQYFGAGTRLSVL.

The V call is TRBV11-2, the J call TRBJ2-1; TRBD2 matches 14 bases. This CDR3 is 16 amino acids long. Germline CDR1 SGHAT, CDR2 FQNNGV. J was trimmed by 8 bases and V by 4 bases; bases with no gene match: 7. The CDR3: CASSSTSGRAIHEQFF. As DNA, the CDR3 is TGTGCCAGCAGCTCGACTAGCGGGAGGGCCATCCATGAGCAGTTCTTC.

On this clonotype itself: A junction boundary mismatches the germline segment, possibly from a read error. In DNA, the CDR3 is TGTGTCAGCAGCGCCAGGACTAGCGGGAGTTACGAGCAGTACTTC. This gives the protein CVSSARTSGSYEQYF. This chain uses TRBV9 with TRBJ2-5; TRBD2 matches at 13 bases. The end of the DNA fits TRBJ2-7 better, so the J call may be wrong. This CDR3 region has 15 residues. Germline V CDR1 and CDR2: SGDLS, YYNGEE.

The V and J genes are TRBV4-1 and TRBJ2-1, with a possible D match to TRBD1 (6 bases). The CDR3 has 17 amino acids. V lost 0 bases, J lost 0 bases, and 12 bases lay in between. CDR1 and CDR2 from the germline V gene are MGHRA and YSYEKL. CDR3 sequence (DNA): TGCGCCAGCAGCCAAGAATCAGGGGCGAGCTCCTACAATGAGCAGTTCTTC. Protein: CASSQESGASSYNEQFF.

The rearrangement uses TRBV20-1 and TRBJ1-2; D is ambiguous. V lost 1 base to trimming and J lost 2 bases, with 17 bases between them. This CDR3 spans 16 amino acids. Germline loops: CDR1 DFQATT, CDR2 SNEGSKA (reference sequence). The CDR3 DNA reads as TGCAGTGCTAGAGTACAGAACAGAATTGAAAACTATGGCTACACCTTC. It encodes CSARVQNRIENYGYTF.

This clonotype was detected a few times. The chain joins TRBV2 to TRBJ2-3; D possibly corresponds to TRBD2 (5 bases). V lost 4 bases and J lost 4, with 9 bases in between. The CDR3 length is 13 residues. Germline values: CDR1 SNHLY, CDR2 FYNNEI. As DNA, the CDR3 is TGTGCCAGCAGTGGGACGCGGGCAGATACGCAGTATTTT. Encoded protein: CASSGTRADTQYF.

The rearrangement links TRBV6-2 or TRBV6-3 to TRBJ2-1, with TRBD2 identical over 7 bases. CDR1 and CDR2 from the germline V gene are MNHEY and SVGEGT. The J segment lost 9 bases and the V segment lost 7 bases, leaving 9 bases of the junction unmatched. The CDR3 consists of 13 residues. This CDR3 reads CASTMTSYGEQFF. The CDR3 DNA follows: TGTGCCAGCACCATGACTAGCTATGGTGAGCAGTTCTTC.

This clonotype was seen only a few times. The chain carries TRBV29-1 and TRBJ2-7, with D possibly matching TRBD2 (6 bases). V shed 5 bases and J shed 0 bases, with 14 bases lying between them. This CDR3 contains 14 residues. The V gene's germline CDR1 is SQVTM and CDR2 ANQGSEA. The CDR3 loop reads CSVLIAVSSYEQYF. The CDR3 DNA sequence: TGCAGCGTTCTGATAGCGGTAAGCTCCTACGAGCAGTACTTC.

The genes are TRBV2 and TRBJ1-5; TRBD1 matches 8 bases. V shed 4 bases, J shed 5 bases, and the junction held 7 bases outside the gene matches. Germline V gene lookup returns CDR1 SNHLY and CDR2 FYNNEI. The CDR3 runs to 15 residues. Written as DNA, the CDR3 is TGTGCCAGCAGTGCGGCAGGGGGCCGTTATCAGCCCCAGCATTTT. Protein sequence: CASSAAGGRYQPQHF.

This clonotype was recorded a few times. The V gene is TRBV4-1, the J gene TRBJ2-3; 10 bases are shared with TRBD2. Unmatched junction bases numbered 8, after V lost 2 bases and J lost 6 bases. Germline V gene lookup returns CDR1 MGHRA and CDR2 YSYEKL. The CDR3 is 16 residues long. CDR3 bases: TGCGCCAGCAGCCAACCTAGCGGGAGAGAGTATGATACGCAGTATTTT. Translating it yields CASSQPSGREYDTQYF.

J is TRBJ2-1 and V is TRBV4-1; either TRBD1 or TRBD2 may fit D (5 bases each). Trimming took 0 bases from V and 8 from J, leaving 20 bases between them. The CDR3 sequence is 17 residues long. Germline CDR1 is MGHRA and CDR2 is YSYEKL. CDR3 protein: CASSQDPWGSEGYEQFF. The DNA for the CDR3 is TGCGCCAGCAGCCAAGATCCATGGGGCTCTGAGGGGTATGAGCAGTTCTTC.

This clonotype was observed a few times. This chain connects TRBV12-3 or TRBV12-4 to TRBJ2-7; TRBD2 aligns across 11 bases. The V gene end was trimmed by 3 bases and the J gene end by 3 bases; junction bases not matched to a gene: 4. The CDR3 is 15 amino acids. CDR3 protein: CASSFTSGSGYEQYF. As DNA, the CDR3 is TGTGCCAGCAGTTTTACTAGCGGGAGTGGCTACGAGCAGTACTTC.

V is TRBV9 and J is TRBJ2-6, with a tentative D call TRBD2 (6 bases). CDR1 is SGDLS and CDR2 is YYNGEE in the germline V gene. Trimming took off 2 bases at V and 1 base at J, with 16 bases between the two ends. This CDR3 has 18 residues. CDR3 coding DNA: TGTGCCAGCAGCGTCCGGACGGGGGAGGAGTCTGGGGCCAACGTCCTGACTTTC. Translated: CASSVRTGEESGANVLTF.

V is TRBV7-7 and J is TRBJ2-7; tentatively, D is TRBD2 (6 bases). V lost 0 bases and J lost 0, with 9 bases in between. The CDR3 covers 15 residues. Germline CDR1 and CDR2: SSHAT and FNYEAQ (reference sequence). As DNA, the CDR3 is TGTGCCAGCAGCTTAGCCCCAGCGGGCTCCTACGAGCAGTACTTC. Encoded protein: CASSLAPAGSYEQYF.